This T cell receptor beta chain was found in a study of blood T cell repertoires in COVID-19. Study-wide context: Samples came from the United States, Italy and Spain, spanning acute and convalescent COVID-19. Sample material is recorded as cDNA or gDNA derived from T cells, B-cell-depleted T cells, or PBMCs.

In the original analysis: Amplified reference gene primers provided the basis for estimating nucleated cell counts. The method was immunoSEQ multiplex PCR; TCRdb's version includes in-frame clones alone and lacks a portion of them. V, J and clone size are taken as reported in that table, and D and trimming were inferred from the DNA itself. Here the sample spans approximately 50,000 clones, 90% being singletons. With 4 bases removed from V and 1 base from J, the gap between germline ends came to 20 bases. The CDR3 spans 17 residues. CDR1 is SGDLS and CDR2 is YYNGEE in the germline V gene. Sequences were obtained from peripheral blood. This TCR derives from a human donor in a cohort sampled during active COVID-19. The chain links TRBV9 to TRBJ1-1, with TRBD1 as a possible D gene (5 bases). This chain's CDR3 is CASSISGTIRSNTEAFF. The CDR3 nucleotides read TGTGCCAGCAGCATTTCCGGGACTATTAGGTCGAACACTGAAGCTTTCTTT.